This TCR beta chain is from a study of blood T cells in healthy people across ages. V was pared by 4 bases and J by 3 bases, with 9 bases of the junction left unmatched. Germline V gives CDR1 SGHKS, CDR2 YYEKEE (reference sequence). CDR3 length equals 18 residues. A second PCR, run for about 7 to 11 cycles, used a sample-barcoded 5' primer plus a J-beta primer mix. Each cDNA molecule carried a tag from a template-switch adaptor that contained 12 random nucleotides. Each single sample gave us at least 3 million CDR3-containing paired-end reads. Using its own MiXCR run on the 5' RACE reads, TCRdb lists one record per CDR3 protein. In the table there are approximately 600,000 distinct CDR3 sequences, under 70% of which are singletons. This clonotype was seen only a few times.

Source material: blood. V is TRBV5-5 and J is TRBJ2-3, with 15 bases aligning to TRBD2. The clonotype was recovered from a man in his 60s in good health. The CDR3 nucleotides read TGTGCCAGCAGCAGCGGACTAGCGGGGGGGAGGTTAACAGATACGCAGTATTTT. It translates to CASSSGLAGGRLTDTQYF.